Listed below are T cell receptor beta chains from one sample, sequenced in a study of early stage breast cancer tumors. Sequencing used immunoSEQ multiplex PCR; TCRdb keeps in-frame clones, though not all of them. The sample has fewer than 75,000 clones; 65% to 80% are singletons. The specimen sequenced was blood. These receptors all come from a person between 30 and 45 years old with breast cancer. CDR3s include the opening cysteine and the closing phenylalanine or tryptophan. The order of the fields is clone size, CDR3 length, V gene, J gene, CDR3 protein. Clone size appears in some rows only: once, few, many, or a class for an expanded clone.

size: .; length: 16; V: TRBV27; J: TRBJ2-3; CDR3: CASSPRGGGSTDTQYF
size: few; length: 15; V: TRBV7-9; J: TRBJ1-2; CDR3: CASSLPSLGDYGYTF
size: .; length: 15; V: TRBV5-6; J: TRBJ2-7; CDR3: CASTIGRREFDEQYF
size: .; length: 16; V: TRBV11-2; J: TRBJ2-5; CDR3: CASSPSLAPDGETQYF
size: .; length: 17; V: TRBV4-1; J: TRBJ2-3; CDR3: CASSQFSGRELADTQYF
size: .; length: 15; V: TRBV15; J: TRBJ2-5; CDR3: CATSRMGQPEETQYF
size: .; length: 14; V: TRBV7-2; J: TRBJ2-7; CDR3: CASSLSGTSHEQYF
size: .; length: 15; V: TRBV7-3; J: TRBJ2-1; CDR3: CASSQLSGLANEQFF
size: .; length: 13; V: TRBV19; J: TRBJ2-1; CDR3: CASSIGEAGQQFF
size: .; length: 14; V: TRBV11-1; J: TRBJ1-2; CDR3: CASTLRQGDYGYTF
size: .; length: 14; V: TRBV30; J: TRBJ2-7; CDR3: CAWSVGGSGWEQYF
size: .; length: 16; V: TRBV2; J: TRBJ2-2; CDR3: CASRDPGHPTYGELFF
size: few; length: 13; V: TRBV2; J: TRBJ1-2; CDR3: CASSGWDDYGYTF
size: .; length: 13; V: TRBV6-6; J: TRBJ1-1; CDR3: CASSYSGDREAFF
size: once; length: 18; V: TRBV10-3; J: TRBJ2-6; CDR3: CAISVSTGISSGANVLTF
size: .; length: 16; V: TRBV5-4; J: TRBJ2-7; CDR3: CASSSEKRDFKPEQYF
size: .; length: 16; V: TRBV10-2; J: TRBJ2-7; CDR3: CASSVNIGTGGYEQYF
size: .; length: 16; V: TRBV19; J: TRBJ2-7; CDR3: CASSFVLSLSSYEQYF
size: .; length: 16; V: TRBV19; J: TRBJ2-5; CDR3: CASSIGGTGGQETQYF
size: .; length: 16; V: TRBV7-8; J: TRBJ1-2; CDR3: CASSPLEFILAGGYTF
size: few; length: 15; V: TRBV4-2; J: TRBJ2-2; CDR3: CASSQQGAGTGELFF
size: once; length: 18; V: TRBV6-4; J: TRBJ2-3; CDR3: CASSDSLAGGPTTDTQYF
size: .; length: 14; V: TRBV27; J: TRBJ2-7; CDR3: CASSPRLADYEQYF
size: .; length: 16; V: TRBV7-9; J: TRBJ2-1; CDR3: CASSLIPRGGGDEQFF
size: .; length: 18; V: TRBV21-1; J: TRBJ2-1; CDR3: CASSTLAGGKGRRNEQFF
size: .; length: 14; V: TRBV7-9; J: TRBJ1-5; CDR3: CASSLGGNNQPQHF
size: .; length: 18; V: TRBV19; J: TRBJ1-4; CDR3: CATTGQQYSSATNEKLFF
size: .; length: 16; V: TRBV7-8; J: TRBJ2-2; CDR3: CASSATRTENTGELFF
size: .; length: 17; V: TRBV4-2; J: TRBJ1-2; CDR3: CASSHYFLQGSNYGYTF
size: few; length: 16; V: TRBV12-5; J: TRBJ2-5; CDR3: CASGFGLAGSQETQYF
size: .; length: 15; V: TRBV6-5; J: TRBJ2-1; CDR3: CASSYKAGAYNEQFF
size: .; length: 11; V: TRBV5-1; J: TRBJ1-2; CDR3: CASRQESGYTF
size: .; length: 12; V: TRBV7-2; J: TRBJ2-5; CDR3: CASSLWGETQYF
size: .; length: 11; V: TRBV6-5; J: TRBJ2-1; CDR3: CASTAYNEQFF
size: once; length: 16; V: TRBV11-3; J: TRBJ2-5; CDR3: CASTGTSAFVQETQYF
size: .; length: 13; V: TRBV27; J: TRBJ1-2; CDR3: CASSVDSNYGYTF
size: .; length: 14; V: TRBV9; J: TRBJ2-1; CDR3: CASSVGTFNNEQFF
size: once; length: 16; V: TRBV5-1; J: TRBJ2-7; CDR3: CASSSAGGISSYEQYF
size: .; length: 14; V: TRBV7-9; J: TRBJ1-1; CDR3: CASSFGQRRAEAFF
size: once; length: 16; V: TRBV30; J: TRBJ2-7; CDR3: CACPIHGLFAMIEQYF
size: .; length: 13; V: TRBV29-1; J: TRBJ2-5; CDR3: CSVEAQGAKTQYF
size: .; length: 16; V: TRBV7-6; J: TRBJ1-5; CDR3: CASSLGLWGRDQPQHF
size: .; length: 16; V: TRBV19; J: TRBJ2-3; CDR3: CASSLTGTDSTDTQYF
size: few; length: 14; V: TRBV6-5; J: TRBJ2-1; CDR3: CASRRDSNLNEQFF
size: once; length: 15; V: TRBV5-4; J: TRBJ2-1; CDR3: CASSNRQGAGNEQFF
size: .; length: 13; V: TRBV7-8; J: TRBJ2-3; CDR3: CASSPPRADTQYF
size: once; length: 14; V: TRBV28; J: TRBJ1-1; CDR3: CASSSQNMNTEAFF
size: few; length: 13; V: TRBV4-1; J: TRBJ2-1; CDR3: CASSQGDWNEQFF
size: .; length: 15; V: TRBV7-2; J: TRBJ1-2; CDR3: CASSLERQGVSGYTF
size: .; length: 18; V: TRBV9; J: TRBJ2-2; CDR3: CASSAEGMGTGRTGELFF
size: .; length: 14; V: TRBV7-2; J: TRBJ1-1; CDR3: CASSAGHSNTEAFF
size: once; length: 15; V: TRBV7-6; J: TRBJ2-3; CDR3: CASSLVGGFTDTQYF
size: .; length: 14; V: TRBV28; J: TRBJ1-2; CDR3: CASSLLQRFHGYTF
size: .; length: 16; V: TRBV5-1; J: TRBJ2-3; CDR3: CASRSGTSGNTDTQYF